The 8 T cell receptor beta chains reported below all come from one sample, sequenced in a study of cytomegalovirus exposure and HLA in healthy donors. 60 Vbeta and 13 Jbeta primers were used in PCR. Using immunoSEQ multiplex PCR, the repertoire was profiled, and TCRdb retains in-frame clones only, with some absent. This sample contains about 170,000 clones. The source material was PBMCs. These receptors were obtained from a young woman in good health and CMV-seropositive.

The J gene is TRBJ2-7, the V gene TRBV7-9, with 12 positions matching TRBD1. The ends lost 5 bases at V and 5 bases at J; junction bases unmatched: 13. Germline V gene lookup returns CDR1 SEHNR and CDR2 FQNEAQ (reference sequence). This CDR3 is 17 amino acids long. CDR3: CASSHSGTGGVLHEQYF. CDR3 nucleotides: TGTGCCAGCAGCCACAGTGGGACAGGGGGCGTTCTTCACGAGCAGTACTTC.

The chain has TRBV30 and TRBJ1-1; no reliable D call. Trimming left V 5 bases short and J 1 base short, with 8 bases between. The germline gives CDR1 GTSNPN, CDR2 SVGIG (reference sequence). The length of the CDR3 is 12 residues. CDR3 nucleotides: TGTGCCTGGGGGGAGGGGAACACTGAAGCTTTCTTT. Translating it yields CAWGEGNTEAFF.

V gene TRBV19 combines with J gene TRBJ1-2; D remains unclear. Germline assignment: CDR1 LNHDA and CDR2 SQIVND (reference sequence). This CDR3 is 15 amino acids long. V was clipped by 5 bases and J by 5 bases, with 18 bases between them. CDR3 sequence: CASSLGLGDSYGYTF. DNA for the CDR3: TGTGCCAGTAGTCTCGGACTCGGTGACTCATATGGCTACACCTTC.

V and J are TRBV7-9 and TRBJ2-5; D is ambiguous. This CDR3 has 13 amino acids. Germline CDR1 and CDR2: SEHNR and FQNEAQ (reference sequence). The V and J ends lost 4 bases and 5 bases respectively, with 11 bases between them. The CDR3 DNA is TGTGCCAGCAGCTCCGGCGCCGGGGAGACCCAGTACTTC. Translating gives CASSSGAGETQYF.

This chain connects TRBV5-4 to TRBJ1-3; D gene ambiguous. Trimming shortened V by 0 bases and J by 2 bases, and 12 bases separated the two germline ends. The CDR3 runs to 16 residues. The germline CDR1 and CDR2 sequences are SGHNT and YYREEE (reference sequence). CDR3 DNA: TGTGCCAGCAGCTTGGATCGCAGGATTGCTGGAAACACCATATATTTT. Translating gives CASSLDRRIAGNTIYF.

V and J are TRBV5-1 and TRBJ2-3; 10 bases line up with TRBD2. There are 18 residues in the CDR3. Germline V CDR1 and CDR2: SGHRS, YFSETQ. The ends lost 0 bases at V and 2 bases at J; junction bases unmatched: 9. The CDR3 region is CASSLVPQRGGFTDTQYF. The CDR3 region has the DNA TGCGCCAGCAGCTTGGTCCCTCAGCGGGGGGGATTCACAGATACGCAGTATTTT.

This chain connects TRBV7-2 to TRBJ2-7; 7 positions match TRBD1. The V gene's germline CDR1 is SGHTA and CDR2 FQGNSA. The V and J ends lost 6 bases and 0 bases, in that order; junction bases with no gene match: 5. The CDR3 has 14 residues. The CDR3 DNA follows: TGTGCCAGCAGGAGGGACAGCAACTCCTACGAGCAGTACTTC. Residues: CASRRDSNSYEQYF.

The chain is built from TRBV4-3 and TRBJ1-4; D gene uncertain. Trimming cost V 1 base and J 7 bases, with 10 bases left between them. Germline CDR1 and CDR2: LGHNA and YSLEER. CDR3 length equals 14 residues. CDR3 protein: CASSQASRGEKLFF. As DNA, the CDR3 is TGCGCCAGCAGCCAAGCCAGTCGGGGTGAAAAACTGTTTTTT.